Listed below are T cell receptor beta chains from one sample, sequenced in a study of T cell responses to AZD1222 COVID-19 vaccine. Clones were sequenced by immunoSEQ multiplex PCR, and TCRdb holds only the in-frame ones, with some missing. Seen here are approximately 89,000 clones, under 95% observed once, and the top ten hold roughly 5.2%. The source was peripheral blood, collected on day 0 of AZD1222 vaccination. All receptors come from an adult in good health. CDR3s include the opening cysteine and the closing phenylalanine or tryptophan. The order of the fields is J gene, V gene, clone size, D gene, CDR3 DNA, CDR3 protein. A D gene is named only where the DNA matches it firmly. Not all rows give a size; the values are once, few, many and, for expanded clones, a class.

TRBJ2-3,TRBV18,once,TRBD2,TGTGCCAGCTCAAAGGGGGACGGCGGGAGGACGACAGATACGCAGTATTTT,CASSKGDGGRTTDTQYF
TRBJ1-6,TRBV4-2,few,NA,TGTGCCAGCAGCCGAACCACGGCGGGGGATAATTCACCCCTCCACTTT,CASSRTTAGDNSPLHF
TRBJ1-3,TRBV2,NA,NA,TGTGCCAGCAGCGCACAGGTCTCGCTTGGAAACACCATATATTTT,CASSAQVSLGNTIYF
TRBJ1-2,TRBV4-1,NA,TRBD1,TGCGCCAGCAGCCAAGATCCCGACAGGGACTATGGCTACACCTTC,CASSQDPDRDYGYTF
TRBJ2-7,TRBV5-4,NA,TRBD1,TGTGCCAGCAGCCCTTTGGGACAGGGGGGCTCCTACGAGCAGTACTTC,CASSPLGQGGSYEQYF
TRBJ2-1,TRBV5-4,NA,TRBD2,TGTGCCAGCAGGGGGGGTGGTAGCGGGACTTACAATGAGCAGTTCTTC,CASRGGGSGTYNEQFF
TRBJ2-1,TRBV30,NA,NA,TGTGCCTGGAGTGTAGAGGGGGGTTACAATGAGCAGTTCTTC,CAWSVEGGYNEQFF
TRBJ2-3,TRBV7-8,NA,NA,TGTGCCAGCAGCTTAGTGGACTGGCCGGATACGCAGTATTTT,CASSLVDWPDTQYF
TRBJ2-3,TRBV6-6,NA,TRBD1,TGTGCCAGCAAGGCCCGGGGACAGGGAGGGGCCTCGCAGTATTTT,CASKARGQGGASQYF
TRBJ2-1,TRBV7-9,NA,NA,TGTGCCAGCAGCGTAGGGGCGGGATCAGGGAGTTCCTACAATGAGCAGTTCTTC,CASSVGAGSGSSYNEQFF
TRBJ1-5,TRBV30,NA,NA,TGTGCCTGGAGTGTCCAGGGGTATCAGCCCCAGCATTTT,CAWSVQGYQPQHF
TRBJ2-5,TRBV19,NA,TRBD1,TGTGCCAGCGGCGACAGGGTCGGGCAAGAGACCCAGTACTTC,CASGDRVGQETQYF
TRBJ2-3,TRBV2,NA,NA,TGTGCCAGCGTGAGCGGATACGGCACAGATACGCAGTATTTT,CASVSGYGTDTQYF
TRBJ2-1,TRBV11-3,NA,NA,TGTGCCAGCAGCTTCCAGGAGAACAATGAGCAGTTCTTC,CASSFQENNEQFF